Included here is one T cell receptor beta chain sequence, with context. This entry belongs to a study of blood T cell repertoires in COVID-19. Study context: Sources were T cells, B-cell-depleted T cells, or PBMCs; the material itself was cDNA or gDNA.

The CDR3 is made up of 16 amino acids. CDR1 is MNHEY and CDR2 is SMNVEV in the germline V gene (reference sequence). Trimming pared 2 bases from V and 0 bases from J, leaving 8 bases between. In the source study's methods: The authors estimated nucleated cell counts from reference gene primer amplification. Produced via immunoSEQ multiplex PCR; TCRdb's table is partial and in-frame only. V and J calls and clone size are those listed in that table; D and trimming were worked out from the DNA. The repertoire consists of about 190,000 clones, with approximately 90% occurring once and the leading ten covering 6.2%.

The gene calls are TRBV27 and TRBJ2-6; tentative D call: TRBD1 (6 bases). This clonotype originated in a woman aged 40 to 50 who had recovered from COVID-19. Sequencing was carried out using peripheral blood. CDR3 nucleotide sequence: TGTGCCAGCAGTTTAAGGGGGACCTCTGGGGCCAACGTCCTGACTTTC. This gives the protein CASSLRGTSGANVLTF.